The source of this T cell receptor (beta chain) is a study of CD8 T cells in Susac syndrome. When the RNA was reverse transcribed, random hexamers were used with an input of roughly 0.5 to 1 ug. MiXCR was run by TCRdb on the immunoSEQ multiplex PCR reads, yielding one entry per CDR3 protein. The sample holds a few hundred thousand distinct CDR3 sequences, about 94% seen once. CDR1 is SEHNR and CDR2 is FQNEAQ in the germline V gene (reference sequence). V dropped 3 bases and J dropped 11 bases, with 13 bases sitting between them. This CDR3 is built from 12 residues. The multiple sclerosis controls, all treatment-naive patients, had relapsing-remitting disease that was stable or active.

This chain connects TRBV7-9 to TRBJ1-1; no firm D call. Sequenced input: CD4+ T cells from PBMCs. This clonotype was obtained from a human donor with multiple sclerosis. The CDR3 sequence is CASSFSASEAFF. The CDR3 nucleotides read TGTGCCAGCAGCTTCTCCGCCTCGGAGGCTTTCTTT.